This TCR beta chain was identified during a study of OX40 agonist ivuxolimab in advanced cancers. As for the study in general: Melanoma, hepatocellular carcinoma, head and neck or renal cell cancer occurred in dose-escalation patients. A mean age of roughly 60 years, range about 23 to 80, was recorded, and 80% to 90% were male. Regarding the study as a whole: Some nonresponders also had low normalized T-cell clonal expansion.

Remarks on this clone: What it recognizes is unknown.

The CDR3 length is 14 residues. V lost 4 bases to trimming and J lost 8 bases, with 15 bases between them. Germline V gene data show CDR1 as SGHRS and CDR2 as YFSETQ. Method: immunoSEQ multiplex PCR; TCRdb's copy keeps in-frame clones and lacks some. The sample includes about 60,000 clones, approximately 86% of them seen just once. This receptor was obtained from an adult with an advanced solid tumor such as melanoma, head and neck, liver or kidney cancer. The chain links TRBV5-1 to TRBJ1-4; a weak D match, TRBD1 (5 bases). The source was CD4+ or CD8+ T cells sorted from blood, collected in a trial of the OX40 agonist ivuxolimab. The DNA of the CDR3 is TGCGCCAGCAGCGCCGGGACCAGGGAAGAAAAACTGTTTTTT. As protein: CASSAGTREEKLFF.